This T cell receptor beta chain stems from a study of cytomegalovirus exposure and HLA in healthy donors. Primers included in the PCR were 60 Vbeta and 13 Jbeta primers. Source study methods: Roughly 80 million unique TCR beta chains, roughly 11 million of them shared, were counted by a later analysis. Libraries were prepared by immunoSEQ multiplex PCR; TCRdb keeps only in-frame clonotypes and omits some of them. V and J calls and clone size are those listed in that table; D and trimming were worked out from the DNA. Of 180,000 or so clones listed, 65% to 85% were seen once; the top ten hold around 1.4%. This clone occurred once. This CDR3 contains 14 residues. Deletions cut 4 bases from V and 2 bases from J, with 15 bases between. CDR1 GTSNPN and CDR2 SVGIG come from the germline V gene (reference sequence).

The specimen sequenced was PBMCs. The TCR was taken from a girl aged 5 to 17 in good health and CMV-seropositive. J is TRBJ2-7 and V is TRBV30; D uncertain. The CDR3 region has the DNA TGTGCCTGGAACCGGGTTGGGTTGACCTACGAGCAGTACTTC. It yields the protein CAWNRVGLTYEQYF.